The rows below give T cell receptor beta chains drawn from one sample of a study of T cell responses to AZD1222 COVID-19 vaccine. Method: immunoSEQ multiplex PCR; TCRdb's copy keeps in-frame clones and lacks some. Of about 140,000 clones listed, more than 75% are singletons. The sample in question was peripheral blood, obtained 28 days after the second AZD1222 dose. Receptors originate from an adult who received the AZD1222 COVID-19 vaccine. CDR3s include the opening cysteine and the closing phenylalanine or tryptophan. The order of the fields is clone size, V gene, D gene, J gene, CDR3 DNA, CDR3 protein. A D gene is named only where the DNA matches it firmly. Clone size, where shown, is once, few, many, or a class for clones that have expanded.

.	TRBV6-5	.	TRBJ2-1	TGTGCCAGCAGTTACTCGAGGGGCTGGCAGCAGTTCTTC	CASSYSRGWQQFF
.	TRBV5-1	.	TRBJ2-2	TGCGCCAGCAGCTTGGAGGGACCGCGTGGCGGGGAGCTGTTTTTT	CASSLEGPRGGELFF
.	TRBV28	TRBD1	TRBJ2-7	TGTGCCAGCAGTCCTATTGCAACAGGGGTCGAGCAGTACTTC	CASSPIATGVEQYF
once	TRBV19	.	TRBJ1-5	TGTGCCAGTAGTATAAATTCTCAGCCCCAGCATTTT	CASSINSQPQHF
.	TRBV5-1	TRBD1	TRBJ1-2	TGCGCCAGCAGCTTGGTGGGGACAGGGCGAGACTATGGCTACACCTTC	CASSLVGTGRDYGYTF
.	TRBV6-5	.	TRBJ2-2	TGTGCCAGCAGGAGTTGGAGCACCGGGGAGCTGTTTTTT	CASRSWSTGELFF
.	TRBV5-5	.	TRBJ2-2	TGTGCCAGCAGCTTGCCGACTGGGGGAGGCGGGGAGCTGTTTTTT	CASSLPTGGGGELFF
.	TRBV19	.	TRBJ1-2	TGTGCCAGTAGTCTTCCTTCCCCCTATGGCTACACCTTC	CASSLPSPYGYTF
few	TRBV28	.	TRBJ2-5	TGTGCCAGCAGTACCCTCCTCGGTTCATCGGGGGGCGGGGAGACCCAGTACTTC	CASSTLLGSSGGGETQYF
.	TRBV7-2	TRBD1	TRBJ2-7	TGTGCCAGCAGCTACGGGGACAGGGGGGGCGAGCAGTACTTC	CASSYGDRGGEQYF
.	TRBV29-1	.	TRBJ1-1	TGCAGCGCCCGGGAGGGGGGGATGAACACTGAAGCTTTCTTT	CSAREGGMNTEAFF
.	TRBV28	TRBD1	TRBJ1-6	TGTGCCAGCAGTGACAGGGGGTATAATTCACCCCTCCACTTT	CASSDRGYNSPLHF
.	TRBV19	TRBD2	TRBJ2-1	TGTGCCAGCCGCCGCGCGCGGGAGGTATCCAATGAGCAGTTCTTC	CASRRAREVSNEQFF
few	TRBV20-1	.	TRBJ1-5	TGCAGTGCTAGTAGCCCGGATCTCCAGCCCCAGCATTTT	CSASSPDLQPQHF
.	TRBV25-1	TRBD2	TRBJ2-5	TGTGCCAGCAGTGAATCCCGCCCGGGGGGAGAGACCCAGTACTTC	CASSESRPGGETQYF
.	TRBV9	.	TRBJ2-1	TGTGCCAGCAGCGTATTTGTCTACGGTGAGCAGTTCTTC	CASSVFVYGEQFF
.	TRBV11-2	.	TRBJ1-1	TGTGCCAGCAGCCCCCCAGACAGTTACACTGAAGCTTTCTTT	CASSPPDSYTEAFF
once	TRBV7-9	.	TRBJ2-7	TGTGCCAGCAGCTCCGCGGACCTATACTTC	CASSSADLYF
.	TRBV5-5	.	TRBJ1-2	TGTGCCAGCAGCCCCGAACCAGGGTATGGCTACACCTTC	CASSPEPGYGYTF
.	TRBV7-3	.	TRBJ2-5	TGTGCCAGCAGCTTAATCTCCGGGCAAGAGACCCAGTACTTC	CASSLISGQETQYF
.	TRBV6-5	.	TRBJ1-3	TGTGCCAGTACAGGGTCGGGAAACACCATATATTTT	CASTGSGNTIYF
.	TRBV5-1	TRBD1	TRBJ1-1	TGCGCCAGCAGCCTGACAGGGGAAACTGAAGCTTTCTTT	CASSLTGETEAFF
.	TRBV28	.	TRBJ1-3	TGTGCCAGCAGTCTAGCGGGGGACACCATATATTTT	CASSLAGDTIYF
.	TRBV28	TRBD1	TRBJ1-3	TGTGCCAGCAGGCCCGGACAGGGAAGAAACACCATATATTTT	CASRPGQGRNTIYF
.	TRBV7-9	.	TRBJ1-1	TGTGCCAGCAGCTTAGTCGAAGAGATTGAAGCTTTCTTT	CASSLVEEIEAFF
.	TRBV19	.	TRBJ1-2	TGTGCCAGTAAGGACACCACCAACTATGGCTACACCTTC	CASKDTTNYGYTF
.	TRBV9	.	TRBJ2-1	TGTGCCAGCAGCCCTAACCGGGGAACCCCCAAGGAGCAGTTCTTC	CASSPNRGTPKEQFF
.	TRBV7-9	.	TRBJ1-1	TGTGCCAGCAGCTACGGGACGGGGAACACTGAAGCTTTCTTT	CASSYGTGNTEAFF
once	TRBV5-1	.	TRBJ1-1	TGCGCCAGCAGCCAGCGGACAGCCAACACTGAAGCTTTCTTT	CASSQRTANTEAFF
.	TRBV7-3	.	TRBJ2-7	TGTGCCAGCAGCAGCGCCTGGGGCGAGCAGTACTTC	CASSSAWGEQYF
.	TRBV6-1	.	TRBJ1-2	TGTGCCAGCAGTGAAATCGTAGGGGGTAACTATGGCTACACCTTC	CASSEIVGGNYGYTF
once	TRBV6-1	.	TRBJ1-2	TGTGCCAGCAGTGAGAACTATGGCTACACCTTC	CASSENYGYTF
once	TRBV3-1/TRBV3-2	TRBD2	TRBJ2-1	TGTGCCAGCAGCCTTGGGACTAGTTGGTGGTCTGAGCAGTTCTTC	CASSLGTSWWSEQFF
.	TRBV7-9	.	TRBJ2-5	TGTGCCAGCAGCTTGAAAGAGACCCAGTACTTC	CASSLKETQYF
.	TRBV18	TRBD1	TRBJ1-5	TGTGCCAGCTCAACTACAGGGGCCCATCAGCCCCAGCATTTT	CASSTTGAHQPQHF
.	TRBV2	.	TRBJ1-2	TGTGCCAGCAGTCGGGAACAGGGCGGTAATGGCTACACCTTC	CASSREQGGNGYTF
.	TRBV29-1	.	TRBJ1-1	TGCAGCGTTGGATTGTCACCAGACACTGAAGCTTTCTTT	CSVGLSPDTEAFF
once	TRBV30	.	TRBJ1-6	TGTGCCTGCCCAGCCGGGCCCAGCTCCTATAATTCACCCCTCCACTTT	CACPAGPSSYNSPLHF
.	TRBV19	TRBD1	TRBJ1-6	TGTGCCAGTAGTACAGAGCCGGGACAGAATAATTCACCCCTCCACTTT	CASSTEPGQNNSPLHF
.	TRBV3-1/TRBV3-2	.	TRBJ1-1	TGTGCCAGCAGCCAAGAATTGGGGGTCACTGAAGCTTTCTTT	CASSQELGVTEAFF
.	TRBV4-1	.	TRBJ1-4	TGCGCCAGCAGCCAATACGTCGTCAGGAGAAATGAAAAACTGTTTTTT	CASSQYVVRRNEKLFF
once	TRBV19	TRBD2	TRBJ2-7	TGTGCCAGTAGTAGGACTAGCGCGATCTCCTACGAGCAGTACTTC	CASSRTSAISYEQYF